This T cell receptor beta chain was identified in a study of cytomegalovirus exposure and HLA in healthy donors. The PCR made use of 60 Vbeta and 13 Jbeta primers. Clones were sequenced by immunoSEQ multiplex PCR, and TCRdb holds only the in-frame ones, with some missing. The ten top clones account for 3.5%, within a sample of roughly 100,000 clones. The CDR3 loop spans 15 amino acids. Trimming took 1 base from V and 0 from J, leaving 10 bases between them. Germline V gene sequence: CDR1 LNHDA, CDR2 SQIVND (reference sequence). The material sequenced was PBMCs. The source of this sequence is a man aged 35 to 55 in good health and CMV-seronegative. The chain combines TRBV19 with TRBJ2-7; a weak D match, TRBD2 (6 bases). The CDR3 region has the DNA TGTGCCAGTAGTATAGGATTCGGGAGCTCCTACGAGCAGTACTTC. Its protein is CASSIGFGSSYEQYF.